One sample yielded the 3 T cell receptor beta chains listed below, sequenced in a study of shared clonotypes between healthy human individuals. Produced via immunoSEQ multiplex PCR; TCRdb's table is partial and in-frame only. The data show hundreds of thousands of clones, roughly 95% seen once. Naive CD8 cells lacked CD45RO and underwent positive selection for CCR7, leaving out terminally differentiated effector memory CD45RA+ cells. Sequenced material: naive CD8+ T cells sorted from blood. These receptors all come from a woman under 40 in good health.

A word on this clone: The junction shows a germline mismatch at one end, possibly a read error. The genes are TRBV11-2 and TRBJ2-1; 7 nucleotides match TRBD2. The germline V gene has CDR1 SGHAT and CDR2 FQNNGV. The CDR3 loop spans 14 amino acids. The CDR3 bases are TGTGCCAGCAGCTTAGATAAACTGGGGGGAGGGCCCCTCTTC. It encodes CASSLDKLGGGPLF.

V is TRBV4-1 and J is TRBJ1-1; TRBD1 aligns across 8 bases. This CDR3 spans 16 amino acids. Germline V gene sequence: CDR1 MGHRA, CDR2 YSYEKL. V lost 1 base to trimming and J lost 1 base; unmatched junction nucleotides: 5. CDR3 nucleotide sequence: TGCGCCAGCAGCCAAGCTGTCGGACAGGGGAACACTGAAGCTTTCTTT. Its translation is CASSQAVGQGNTEAFF.

The genes are TRBV19 and TRBJ2-5; D ambiguous. This CDR3 comprises 14 residues. Germline V gene lookup returns CDR1 LNHDA and CDR2 SQIVND (reference sequence). Trimming removed 9 bases from V and 4 bases from J, with 18 bases in between. The CDR3 sequence: CASRAGGLSETQYF. The CDR3 DNA reads as TGTGCCAGCCGGGCAGGTGGTCTGTCAGAGACCCAGTACTTC.